This T cell receptor beta chain was captured in a study of blood T cell repertoires in COVID-19. For the study at large: The samples span acute and convalescent COVID-19 from the United States, Italy and Spain. Nucleic acid was either cDNA or gDNA, and it came from T cells, B-cell-depleted T cells, or PBMCs.

This CDR3 has 16 amino acids. Germline V CDR1 and CDR2: MNHEY, SVGAGI. V gave up 0 bases and J gave up 6 bases; unmatched junction bases: 5. This clone appeared a few times. The authors' processing: Amplification from reference gene primers served as the basis for estimated nucleated cell counts. Clones were sequenced by immunoSEQ multiplex PCR, and TCRdb holds only the in-frame ones, with some missing. That table supplies the V and J calls and clone size; D and trimming were determined from the DNA. The profile shows around 120,000 clones, 78% of them singletons. This chain uses TRBV6-5 with TRBJ2-3; 11 bases line up with TRBD2. The receptor was derived from a man in his 70s with acute or convalescent COVID-19. Material: peripheral blood. The CDR3 region is CASSYSPTSGVDTQYF. Written as DNA, the CDR3 is TGTGCCAGCAGTTACTCCCCGACTAGCGGGGTGGATACGCAGTATTTT.